This T cell receptor (beta chain) emerged from a study of long-term antiretroviral therapy in people with HIV. Study-level background: The 2015 immediate-ART recommendation was preceded by the earliest samples by about a decade.

At survey level, the immunoSEQ assay was run in its v3.0 version. The protocol was immunoSEQ multiplex PCR, while the TCRdb copy is restricted to in-frame clones and leaves out a portion. The data contain tens of thousands of clones, 82% of them seen just once; the ten biggest clones take up about 12%. The sequence was obtained from a man between 18 and 29 years old with HIV. The starting material was unsorted PBMCs, obtained 0.3 years after starting antiretroviral therapy.

The CDR3 loop reads CASSIPLQPQHF. The DNA of the CDR3 is TGTGCCAGTAGTATACCTCTACAGCCCCAGCATTTT. The V gene is TRBV19, the J gene TRBJ1-5; D remains unclear. Germline values: CDR1 LNHDA, CDR2 SQIVND (reference sequence). The CDR3 consists of 12 residues. Trimming removed 2 bases at V and 7 bases at J, with 6 bases between.